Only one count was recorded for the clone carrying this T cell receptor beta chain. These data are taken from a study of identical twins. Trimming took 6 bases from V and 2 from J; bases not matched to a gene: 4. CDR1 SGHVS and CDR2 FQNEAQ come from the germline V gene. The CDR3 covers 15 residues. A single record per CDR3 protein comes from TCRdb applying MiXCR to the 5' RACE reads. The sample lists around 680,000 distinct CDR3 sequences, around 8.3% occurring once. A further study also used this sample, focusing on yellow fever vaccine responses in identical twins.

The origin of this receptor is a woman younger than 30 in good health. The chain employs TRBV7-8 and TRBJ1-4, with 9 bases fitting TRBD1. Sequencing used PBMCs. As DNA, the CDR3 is TGTGCCAGCAGTGACGGGACAGGGACTAATGAAAAACTGTTTTTT. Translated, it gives CASSDGTGTNEKLFF.